This TCR beta chain was obtained from a study of human T cells and chemical hapten exposure. Concerning this clonotype itself: Its antigen remains unidentified.

The time point: patch test 1, 2 weeks after DPC sensitization. The treatment is: therapeutic diphenylcyclopropenone sensitization with weekly scalp DPC. Findings and caveats of the study: Alopecia in all donors means immunity may differ from healthy individuals.

The authors' processing: Sampled TCR counts reached a median of roughly 98,000 per sample, with values ranging from about 20,000 to 700,000. TCRdb re-called the RACE reads with MiXCR, one entry per CDR3 protein. TCRdb's processing, not the study's, gives the V and J calls here. The sample gives 74,000 or so distinct CDR3 sequences, 10% of which show up once; about 1.4% is in the top ten. The CDR3 extends over 17 amino acids. Germline V gene lookup returns CDR1 SGHRS and CDR2 YFSETQ. Trimming took off 2 bases at V and 0 bases at J, with 15 bases between the two ends. The sequences come from whole blood, collected in connection with sensitization to the hapten diphenylcyclopropenone (DPC). The chain uses TRBV5-1 and TRBJ2-1; D is perhaps TRBD2 (5 bases). This sequence originates from a woman aged 45 to 65 with alopecia areata. Some clones in this sample may be carry-over from other donors' samples. The chain's CDR3 is CASSFRSSQSSYNEQFF. The DNA for the CDR3 is TGCGCCAGCAGCTTTAGGTCTAGCCAAAGCTCCTACAATGAGCAGTTCTTC.